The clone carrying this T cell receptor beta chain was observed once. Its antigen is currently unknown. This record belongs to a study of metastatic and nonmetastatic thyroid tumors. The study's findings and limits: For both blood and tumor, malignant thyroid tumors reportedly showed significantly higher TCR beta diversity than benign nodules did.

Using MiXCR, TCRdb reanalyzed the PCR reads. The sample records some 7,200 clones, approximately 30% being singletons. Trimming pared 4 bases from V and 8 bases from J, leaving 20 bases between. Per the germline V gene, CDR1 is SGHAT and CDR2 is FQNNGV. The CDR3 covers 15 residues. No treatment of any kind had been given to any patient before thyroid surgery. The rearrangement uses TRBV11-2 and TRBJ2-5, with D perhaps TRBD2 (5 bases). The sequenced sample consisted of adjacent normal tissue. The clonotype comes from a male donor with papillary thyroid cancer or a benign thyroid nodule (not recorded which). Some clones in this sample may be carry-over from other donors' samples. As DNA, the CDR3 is TGTGCCAGCAGCTCCAGCCCCAGAGGGATATATACCCAGTACTTC. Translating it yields CASSSSPRGIYTQYF.